The next 8 T cell receptor beta chains were all read from a single sample in a study of shared clonotypes between healthy human individuals. This table comes from immunoSEQ multiplex PCR, and its TCRdb copy is limited to in-frame clones, with some not included. Among about 2.4 million clones listed, 90% to 95% were seen once. Sequencing used naive CD4+ T cells sorted from blood. Subset: CD45RA+ positively selected. Receptors originate from a man between 18 and 35 years old in good health.

This chain joins TRBV10-3 and TRBJ1-1; tentatively, D is TRBD1 (6 bases). Germline V gene data show CDR1 as ENHRY and CDR2 as SYGVKD. Between the trimmed V and J ends, which lost 2 bases and 3 bases, there was a span of 7 bases. This CDR3 spans 13 amino acids. CDR3 protein: CAISEDRYTEAFF. DNA of the CDR3: TGTGCCATCAGTGAGGACAGGTACACTGAAGCTTTCTTT.

The chain recombines TRBV28 with TRBJ2-7; D gene uncertain. The CDR3 totals 12 residues. The germline CDR1 and CDR2 sequences are MDHEN and SYDVKM. Deletions cut 2 bases from V and 4 bases from J, with 6 bases between. DNA for the CDR3: TGTGCCAGCAGTTTAAGGAAGTACGAGCAGTACTTC. Translated: CASSLRKYEQYF.

The chain has TRBV6-4 and TRBJ2-6; no definite D call. The CDR3 extends over 14 amino acids. V was shortened by 7 bases and J by 2 bases, with 9 bases between the two germline ends. In germline, CDR1 is MRHNA, CDR2 SNTAGT. The CDR3 protein is CASTTVAGANVLTF. The CDR3 DNA follows: TGTGCCAGCACGACCGTGGCTGGGGCCAACGTCCTGACTTTC.

V gene TRBV2 combines with J gene TRBJ1-4, with 9 bases identical to TRBD1. V shed 4 bases and J 8 bases; nucleotides not matched to a gene: 8. The V gene's germline CDR1 is SNHLY and CDR2 FYNNEI. This CDR3 contains 15 residues. CDR3 coding DNA: TGTGCCAGCAGTGGACCGGGACAGGGAAGGGAAAAACTGTTTTTT. Protein: CASSGPGQGREKLFF.

The table lists this clone with a count of one. The rearrangement joins TRBV9 to TRBJ1-1, with D hard to call. V was clipped by 4 bases and J by 4 bases, with 14 bases between them. Per germline, CDR1 SGDLS and CDR2 YYNGEE. CDR3 length: 14 amino acids. The CDR3 reads CASSPAGSSTEAFF. CDR3 in DNA: TGTGCCAGCAGCCCGGCGGGGTCCAGCACTGAAGCTTTCTTT.

V usage is TRBV28 and J usage is TRBJ1-1, with TRBD1 as a possible D gene (5 bases). Trimming shortened V by 6 bases and J by 1 base, and 12 bases separated the two germline ends. Germline CDR1 MDHEN, CDR2 SYDVKM. This CDR3 is built from 14 residues. The CDR3 coding sequence is TGTGCCAGCAGCCGCGGGGGGGGGAACACTGAAGCTTTCTTT. Translated, it gives CASSRGGGNTEAFF.

The sample holds one count of this clone. The rearrangement uses TRBV6-1 and TRBJ1-4; TRBD1 agrees at 8 bases. Germline V gene data show CDR1 as MNHNS and CDR2 as SASEGT. With 6 bases clipped from V and 7 bases from J, the junction kept 10 bases outside the gene matches. CDR3 size: 15 residues. The CDR3 region is CASRPAQGAGEKLFF. The CDR3 DNA reads TGTGCCAGCAGACCCGCTCAGGGGGCGGGTGAAAAACTGTTTTTT.

The J gene is TRBJ2-3, the V gene TRBV6-1; possible D gene TRBD1, 6 bases. CDR1 and CDR2 from the germline V gene are MNHNS and SASEGT. Trimming removed 2 bases at V and 8 bases at J, with 11 bases between. The CDR3 sequence is 13 residues long. The CDR3 nucleotides are TGTGCCAGCAGTGAAATTGGGGGCACTACGCAGTATTTT. It encodes CASSEIGGTTQYF.